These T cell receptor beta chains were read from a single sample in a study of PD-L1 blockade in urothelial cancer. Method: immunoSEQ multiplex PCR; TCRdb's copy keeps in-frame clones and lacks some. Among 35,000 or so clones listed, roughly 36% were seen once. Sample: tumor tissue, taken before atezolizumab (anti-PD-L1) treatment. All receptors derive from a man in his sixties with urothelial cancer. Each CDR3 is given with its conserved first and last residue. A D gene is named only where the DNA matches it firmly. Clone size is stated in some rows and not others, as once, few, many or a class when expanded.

cdr3_nt: TGCGCCAGCAGCTTGGTAACAGGGCACGCCACCGGGGAGCTGTTTTTT
cdr3_aa: CASSLVTGHATGELFF
clone_size: NA
v_call: TRBV5-1
j_call: TRBJ2-2
d_call: NA

cdr3_nt: TGTGCCAGCTCACTGAGGACTAGCGGGACCGGGGAGCTGTTTTTT
cdr3_aa: CASSLRTSGTGELFF
clone_size: few
v_call: TRBV18
j_call: TRBJ2-2
d_call: TRBD2

cdr3_nt: TGTGCCACCACTAGGGGTGGACAGGGACGCGCCGGGGAGCTGTTTTTT
cdr3_aa: CATTRGGQGRAGELFF
clone_size: NA
v_call: TRBV28
j_call: TRBJ2-2
d_call: TRBD1

cdr3_nt: TGTGCCAGCAGTTCAGGGGGCAACTACGAGCAGTACTTC
cdr3_aa: CASSSGGNYEQYF
clone_size: NA
v_call: TRBV6-8
j_call: TRBJ2-7
d_call: TRBD1

cdr3_nt: TGTGCCAGCAGCACGGGACAGGGGGGGTATGGCTACACCTTC
cdr3_aa: CASSTGQGGYGYTF
clone_size: NA
v_call: TRBV28
j_call: TRBJ1-2
d_call: TRBD1

cdr3_nt: TGTGCCAGCAGGCCAGGGTCCTCATCGGGGACTGAAGCTTTCTTT
cdr3_aa: CASRPGSSSGTEAFF
clone_size: few
v_call: TRBV6-8
j_call: TRBJ1-1
d_call: NA

cdr3_nt: TGTGCCTGGGCGATTAGCGGGGGGGCCTTGGATACGCAGTATTTT
cdr3_aa: CAWAISGGALDTQYF
clone_size: few
v_call: TRBV30
j_call: TRBJ2-3
d_call: TRBD2

cdr3_nt: TGTGCCAGTAGGAACTCGCGGGCCACAGATACGCAGTATTTT
cdr3_aa: CASRNSRATDTQYF
clone_size: NA
v_call: TRBV19
j_call: TRBJ2-3
d_call: NA

cdr3_nt: TGCGCCAGCAGCCGGGACAGGGGGCCCAACACCATATATTTT
cdr3_aa: CASSRDRGPNTIYF
clone_size: many
v_call: TRBV5-1
j_call: TRBJ1-3
d_call: TRBD1

cdr3_nt: TGTGCCAGCAGAAGGGTGGGGGAAAACATTCAGTACTTC
cdr3_aa: CASRRVGENIQYF
clone_size: few
v_call: TRBV6-8
j_call: TRBJ2-4
d_call: NA

cdr3_nt: TGCAGCGTTGGCAGGGGCAGGGAGACCCAGTACTTC
cdr3_aa: CSVGRGRETQYF
clone_size: few
v_call: TRBV29-1
j_call: TRBJ2-5
d_call: NA

cdr3_nt: TGTGCCAGCAGCTTAGTGTGGAACGGGATTGGGGAGCTGTTTTTT
cdr3_aa: CASSLVWNGIGELFF
clone_size: few
v_call: TRBV11-3
j_call: TRBJ2-2
d_call: NA

cdr3_nt: TGCAGCGTGGCCCGACAGTTCGGCACTGAAGCTTTCTTT
cdr3_aa: CSVARQFGTEAFF
clone_size: NA
v_call: TRBV29-1
j_call: TRBJ1-1
d_call: NA

cdr3_nt: TGTGCCAGCAGCGAAACTAGCGGGAGGGCCCGGAACGAGCAGTACTTC
cdr3_aa: CASSETSGRARNEQYF
clone_size: few
v_call: TRBV28
j_call: TRBJ2-7
d_call: TRBD2

cdr3_nt: TGTGCCAGCAGTAGGGAGGACTTATCCTACGAGCAGTACTTC
cdr3_aa: CASSREDLSYEQYF
clone_size: NA
v_call: TRBV25-1
j_call: TRBJ2-7
d_call: NA

cdr3_nt: TGTGCCAGCAGTGAGCTCCGGGACAGGGGCCACGAGCAGTACTTC
cdr3_aa: CASSELRDRGHEQYF
clone_size: many
v_call: TRBV6-8
j_call: TRBJ2-7
d_call: TRBD1

cdr3_nt: TGTGCCATCGCCGGCTTTGGGGAGACGGGGAATGGCTACACCTTC
cdr3_aa: CAIAGFGETGNGYTF
clone_size: NA
v_call: TRBV6-8
j_call: TRBJ1-2
d_call: NA

cdr3_nt: TGTGCCAGTAGCCCCGGGGGGGGTCAGCCCCAGCATTTT
cdr3_aa: CASSPGGGQPQHF
clone_size: few
v_call: TRBV19
j_call: TRBJ1-5
d_call: NA

cdr3_nt: TGTGCCAGCACGACTGAGCTTGGGAACACTGAAGCTTTCTTT
cdr3_aa: CASTTELGNTEAFF
clone_size: NA
v_call: TRBV6-8
j_call: TRBJ1-1
d_call: NA

cdr3_nt: TGTGCCAGCAGTGTCCCGGGACTAGCGGGGGGAGAGATAGATACGCAGTATTTT
cdr3_aa: CASSVPGLAGGEIDTQYF
clone_size: many
v_call: TRBV6-8
j_call: TRBJ2-3
d_call: TRBD2

cdr3_nt: TGCGCCAGCAGCCCCGTAGATCAGGGTGGGGCCAACGTCCTGACTTTC
cdr3_aa: CASSPVDQGGANVLTF
clone_size: NA
v_call: TRBV5-1
j_call: TRBJ2-6
d_call: NA

cdr3_nt: TGTGCCTGGAGTCAGGACAGGCGCGGGGGCTACACCTTC
cdr3_aa: CAWSQDRRGGYTF
clone_size: NA
v_call: TRBV30
j_call: TRBJ1-2
d_call: TRBD1

cdr3_nt: TGTGCCAGCAGCTCTTTTGTATTCCGACTAGGGGAGCTGTTTTTT
cdr3_aa: CASSSFVFRLGELFF
clone_size: NA
v_call: TRBV11-3
j_call: TRBJ2-2
d_call: NA

cdr3_nt: TGCAGCGTTGATCGGGGGCGGGAGACCCAGTACTTC
cdr3_aa: CSVDRGRETQYF
clone_size: NA
v_call: TRBV29-1
j_call: TRBJ2-5
d_call: NA

cdr3_nt: TGTGCCTGGAGTGTTTTAGGGCGTGGTGAAAAACTGTTTTTT
cdr3_aa: CAWSVLGRGEKLFF
clone_size: NA
v_call: TRBV30
j_call: TRBJ1-4
d_call: NA

cdr3_nt: TGTGCCATCAGTGAGTCGCAGGTTTTAGGTAGGGCGCAGTATTTT
cdr3_aa: CAISESQVLGRAQYF
clone_size: NA
v_call: TRBV10-3
j_call: TRBJ2-3
d_call: NA

cdr3_nt: TGTGCCAGCAGTAGGGGGGAGGCCCGTATGGACGAGCAGTACTTC
cdr3_aa: CASSRGEARMDEQYF
clone_size: few
v_call: TRBV6-4
j_call: TRBJ2-7
d_call: NA

cdr3_nt: TGTGCCAGCAGCCAAAACAGGGCGTATGGAAACACCATATATTTT
cdr3_aa: CASSQNRAYGNTIYF
clone_size: few
v_call: TRBV14
j_call: TRBJ1-3
d_call: NA

cdr3_nt: TGTGCCAGCAGTGGACGAGGGGGGGCGAACTATGGCTACACCTTC
cdr3_aa: CASSGRGGANYGYTF
clone_size: few
v_call: TRBV6-8
j_call: TRBJ1-2
d_call: NA

cdr3_nt: TGTGCCAGCAGTTCCTCGACAGGGCTTGGGTCGGTAAATCAGCCCCAGCATTTT
cdr3_aa: CASSSSTGLGSVNQPQHF
clone_size: once
v_call: TRBV28
j_call: TRBJ1-5
d_call: TRBD1

cdr3_nt: TGTGCCAGTAGCCCGGGGGAAAGGTATGGCTACACCTTC
cdr3_aa: CASSPGERYGYTF
clone_size: NA
v_call: TRBV19
j_call: TRBJ1-2
d_call: NA

cdr3_nt: TGTGCCAGCAGCTTAGGGACTAGCGCGGCACCGGGGGAGCTGTTTTTT
cdr3_aa: CASSLGTSAAPGELFF
clone_size: few
v_call: TRBV11-3
j_call: TRBJ2-2
d_call: TRBD2

cdr3_nt: TGCGCCAGCAGCTTGCCTCAGGGGGCGCTTAATGAGCAGTTCTTC
cdr3_aa: CASSLPQGALNEQFF
clone_size: NA
v_call: TRBV5-1
j_call: TRBJ2-1
d_call: TRBD1

cdr3_nt: TGCGCCAGCAGCTTGGCCGTAGGGGACGGAAACACCATATATTTT
cdr3_aa: CASSLAVGDGNTIYF
clone_size: NA
v_call: TRBV5-1
j_call: TRBJ1-3
d_call: NA

cdr3_nt: TGTGCCAGCAGCCCATCTAGGAGCTCCTACGAGCAGTACTTC
cdr3_aa: CASSPSRSSYEQYF
clone_size: few
v_call: TRBV6-8
j_call: TRBJ2-7
d_call: NA

cdr3_nt: TGTGCCAGTAGTGCGACAGGGGTCGGCACTGAAGCTTTCTTT
cdr3_aa: CASSATGVGTEAFF
clone_size: NA
v_call: TRBV19
j_call: TRBJ1-1
d_call: TRBD1

cdr3_nt: TGTGCCAGCAGCCGAGGACAACACAATCAGCCCCAGCATTTT
cdr3_aa: CASSRGQHNQPQHF
clone_size: few
v_call: TRBV6-8
j_call: TRBJ1-5
d_call: NA

cdr3_nt: TGTGCCAGCAGTTCATCCCCATTACTGAGAAACACTGAAGCTTTCTTT
cdr3_aa: CASSSSPLLRNTEAFF
clone_size: few
v_call: TRBV27
j_call: TRBJ1-1
d_call: NA

cdr3_nt: TGTGCCAGCAGTCTAACTAGCGGGAGAGGCAATGAGCAGTTCTTC
cdr3_aa: CASSLTSGRGNEQFF
clone_size: NA
v_call: TRBV6-8
j_call: TRBJ2-1
d_call: TRBD2

cdr3_nt: TGCGCCAGCAGTGAGCAGGGCGGGAGATCAGATACGCAGTATTTT
cdr3_aa: CASSEQGGRSDTQYF
clone_size: NA
v_call: TRBV10-2
j_call: TRBJ2-3
d_call: TRBD2

cdr3_nt: TGTGCCAGCAGCCAAGGCTTGGGTCAGCCCCAGCATTTT
cdr3_aa: CASSQGLGQPQHF
clone_size: once
v_call: TRBV14
j_call: TRBJ1-5
d_call: NA

cdr3_nt: TGTGCCAGCAGAAGGGGTAGGGAGGAGACCCAGTACTTC
cdr3_aa: CASRRGREETQYF
clone_size: NA
v_call: TRBV2
j_call: TRBJ2-5
d_call: NA

cdr3_nt: TGTGCCAGCACCACCCTCGGGGCAGGCAACAATGAGCAGTTCTTC
cdr3_aa: CASTTLGAGNNEQFF
clone_size: NA
v_call: TRBV6-8
j_call: TRBJ2-1
d_call: NA

cdr3_nt: TGTGCCAGCAGTTCGATTGACGGGTTCTATGGCTACACCTTC
cdr3_aa: CASSSIDGFYGYTF
clone_size: once
v_call: TRBV28
j_call: TRBJ1-2
d_call: NA

cdr3_nt: TGCGCCAGCAGTGAGTCTAGCGGGGGCAGCACAGATACGCAGTATTTT
cdr3_aa: CASSESSGGSTDTQYF
clone_size: NA
v_call: TRBV10-2
j_call: TRBJ2-3
d_call: TRBD2

cdr3_nt: TGTGCCAGTAGTTACGGGGGGCAAACCGGGGAGCTGTTTTTT
cdr3_aa: CASSYGGQTGELFF
clone_size: NA
v_call: TRBV19
j_call: TRBJ2-2
d_call: NA

cdr3_nt: TGTGCCAGCAGCTTAGATGTCAGGGAGATCTATGGCTACACCTTC
cdr3_aa: CASSLDVREIYGYTF
clone_size: NA
v_call: TRBV11-3
j_call: TRBJ1-2
d_call: NA

cdr3_nt: TGTGCCAGCAGCCAGGGGGTTTCCACTGAAGCTTTCTTT
cdr3_aa: CASSQGVSTEAFF
clone_size: NA
v_call: TRBV14
j_call: TRBJ1-1
d_call: NA

cdr3_nt: TGTGCCAGTACACTAGCGGGAGGGCCTCTTGATACGCAGTATTTT
cdr3_aa: CASTLAGGPLDTQYF
clone_size: NA
v_call: TRBV19
j_call: TRBJ2-3
d_call: TRBD2

cdr3_nt: TGTGCCTGGCAGCCGGGAGGAGTCGGCAATTCACCCCTCCACTTT
cdr3_aa: CAWQPGGVGNSPLHF
clone_size: few
v_call: TRBV30
j_call: TRBJ1-6
d_call: NA

cdr3_nt: TGTGCCAGCAGTGCCCCCCGGGGGGGCGCGGACACCATATATTTT
cdr3_aa: CASSAPRGGADTIYF
clone_size: many
v_call: TRBV6-8
j_call: TRBJ1-3
d_call: NA

cdr3_nt: TGCGCCAGCAGCTTGGCAGACCTCTCCTACAATGAGCAGTTCTTC
cdr3_aa: CASSLADLSYNEQFF
clone_size: NA
v_call: TRBV5-1
j_call: TRBJ2-1
d_call: NA

cdr3_nt: TGTGCCACCTCCGATAGGGACAGGGGCTTGAGGGGCTACACCTTC
cdr3_aa: CATSDRDRGLRGYTF
clone_size: NA
v_call: TRBV19
j_call: TRBJ1-2
d_call: TRBD1

cdr3_nt: TGTGCCAGTAACCCCGGGACAGTACTTACCGGGGAGCTGTTTTTT
cdr3_aa: CASNPGTVLTGELFF
clone_size: NA
v_call: TRBV28
j_call: TRBJ2-2
d_call: TRBD1

cdr3_nt: TGTGCCATCAGAACTGGACAGTCCTACGAGCAGTACTTC
cdr3_aa: CAIRTGQSYEQYF
clone_size: NA
v_call: TRBV10-3
j_call: TRBJ2-7
d_call: NA

cdr3_nt: TGTGCCGCCTCCGGGACTAGGCGGACTGAGCAGTTCTTC
cdr3_aa: CAASGTRRTEQFF
clone_size: NA
v_call: TRBV9
j_call: TRBJ2-1
d_call: TRBD2

cdr3_nt: TGTGCCAGCCTGGGGCGGGGGGACACGACCCAGTACTTC
cdr3_aa: CASLGRGDTTQYF
clone_size: NA
v_call: TRBV27
j_call: TRBJ2-5
d_call: TRBD2